This TCR beta chain emerged from a study of lymphopenia after photon versus proton radiotherapy. CDR3 size: 15 residues. In germline, CDR1 is LGHNA, CDR2 YSLEER. V lost 0 bases to trimming and J lost 4 bases, with 10 bases between them. Only in-frame clones appear in the TCRdb table, and some are missing; sequencing was by immunoSEQ multiplex PCR. The repertoire holds fewer than 30,000 clones, with over 85% as singletons. This TCR came from a woman in her forties or fifties with cholangiocarcinoma. This specimen consisted of peripheral blood, obtained from a patient treated with photon-based radiotherapy. The rearrangement uses TRBV4-3 and TRBJ1-5; D is unresolved. The DNA for the CDR3 is TGCGCCAGCAGCCAAGATGGCCAGATTAATCAGCCCCAGCATTTT. This gives the protein CASSQDGQINQPQHF.